Presented here are 3 T cell receptor beta chains from one specimen sequenced in a study of control samples from healthy donors and cancer patients. Produced via immunoSEQ multiplex PCR; TCRdb's table is partial and in-frame only. Of 55,000 to 85,000 clones listed, 85% to 90% are singletons. Sequencing input: PBMCs. The source of these receptors is a man aged 55 to 69 with lung cancer.

This chain connects TRBV3-1 (or the pseudogene TRBV3-2) to TRBJ1-3; D is unresolved. The CDR3 consists of 17 residues. The V gene lost 1 base and the J gene lost 7 bases, with 20 bases spanning the gap. Germline CDR1 reads LGHDT; CDR2 reads YNNKEL (reference sequence). DNA of the CDR3: TGTGCCAGCAGCCAAGTTACTGGTGGGCCCCAGTCTAACACCATATATTTT. Its protein product is CASSQVTGGPQSNTIYF.

The rearrangement joins TRBV9 to TRBJ2-7; 10 bases are shared with TRBD1. The germline gives CDR1 SGDLS, CDR2 YYNGEE. The CDR3 extends over 15 amino acids. V was pared by 1 base and J by 5 bases, with 6 bases of the junction left unmatched. In nucleotides, the CDR3 is TGTGCCAGCAGCGTAAGGGGGGACAGGGGACACGAGCAGTACTTC. As protein: CASSVRGDRGHEQYF.

The chain is built from TRBV24-1 and TRBJ2-5; D possibly matches TRBD1 or TRBD2 (6 bases each). Trimming took off 4 bases at V and 5 bases at J, with 16 bases between the two ends. Germline CDR1 KGHDR, CDR2 SFDVKD. This CDR3 is built from 15 residues. The CDR3 is CATSDSWEGGETQYF. As DNA, the CDR3 is TGTGCCACCAGTGACTCCTGGGAAGGGGGGGAGACCCAGTACTTC.